This TCR beta chain was sequenced in a study of human T cells and chemical hapten exposure. Across the whole study: The scalp of each patient received a weekly diphenylcyclopropenone dose for the full roughly 25-week study. Patch tests applied 0.01% DPC to the upper back and were scored after 6 days. Study outcomes and limitations: TCRs at high frequency, those above 1 in 1000, did not change with DPC sensitization.

As originally analysed: Across samples, TCR counts had a median of about 88,000 and ranged from about 20,000 to 750,000. One entry per CDR3 protein, called by TCRdb with MiXCR from the RACE reads. The V and J calls, along with clone size, are taken from TCRdb and not from the paper's own processing. The sample contains 370,000 or so distinct CDR3 sequences, 4.8% of which appear only once. This clonotype was picked up many times. Its antigen is still unknown. The CDR3 consists of 12 residues. Germline V gene data show CDR1 as SGHRS and CDR2 as YFSETQ. V was clipped by 0 bases and J by 12 bases, with 10 bases between them. Time point noted: patch test 1, 2 weeks after DPC sensitization. Treatment here: therapeutic diphenylcyclopropenone sensitization with weekly scalp DPC.

Sequencing was performed on whole blood, taken in connection with sensitization to the hapten diphenylcyclopropenone (DPC). The sequence was obtained from a woman aged 50 to 60 with alopecia areata. Some clones in this sample may be carry-over from other donors' samples. This chain uses TRBV5-1 with TRBJ2-1, with a possible D match to TRBD1 (6 bases). The CDR3 here is CASSLEGVGQFF. CDR3 bases: TGCGCCAGCAGCTTGGAGGGGGTTGGGCAGTTCTTC.